These 21 T cell receptor beta chains originate from one sample sequenced in a study of T cell responses to AZD1222 COVID-19 vaccine. Clones were sequenced by immunoSEQ multiplex PCR, and TCRdb holds only the in-frame ones, with some missing. The sample includes some 180,000 clones, approximately 91% of them seen just once. Material: peripheral blood, obtained 28 days after the second AZD1222 dose. These TCRs come from an adult who received the AZD1222 COVID-19 vaccine.

This chain connects TRBV18 to TRBJ2-3; no firm D call. CDR1 is KGHSH, CDR2 LQKENI, per germline. The CDR3 has 12 amino acids. The V end was cut by 5 bases, the J end by 4 bases, with 7 bases between. This CDR3 is CASSSMADTQYF. The CDR3 DNA is TGTGCCAGCTCATCGATGGCAGATACGCAGTATTTT.

The chain couples TRBV2 to TRBJ1-2; D ambiguous. Germline V gives CDR1 SNHLY, CDR2 FYNNEI. Deletions cut 5 bases from V and 5 bases from J, with 18 bases between. This CDR3 comprises 15 residues. CDR3 in DNA: TGTGCCAGCAGTAGCGGCCAGTGGGGAACTTATGGCTACACCTTC. Its translation is CASSSGQWGTYGYTF.

V usage is TRBV30 and J usage is TRBJ1-1; no reliable D call. Trimming took off 2 bases at V and 1 base at J, with 11 bases between the two ends. This CDR3 has 14 amino acids. Germline lookup yields CDR1 GTSNPN and CDR2 SVGIG (reference sequence). Here the CDR3 reads CAWSLGVRNTEAFF. The CDR3, as DNA: TGTGCCTGGAGTCTTGGGGTCAGGAACACTGAAGCTTTCTTT. Filled out from reference TRBV30 and TRBJ1-1, the complete variable domain reads SQTIHQWPATLVQPVGSPLSLECTVEGTSNPNLYWYRQAAGRGLQLLFYSVGIGQISSEVPQNLSASRPQDRQFILSSKKLLLSDSGFYLCAWSLGVRNTEAFFGQGTRLTVV.

V and J are TRBV7-3 and TRBJ2-1, with 8 bases aligning to TRBD2. V trimming: 4 bases; J trimming: 7 bases; junction bases outside the gene matches: 9. The V gene's germline CDR1 is SGHTA and CDR2 FQGTGA. The CDR3 extends over 15 amino acids. The CDR3 nucleotides are TGTGCCAGCAGCTCGCTAGCGGGTTTGGTTAATGAGCAGTTCTTC. Translation: CASSSLAGLVNEQFF. Together with reference TRBV7-3 and TRBJ2-1, the CDR3 gives the full variable domain: GAGVSQTPSNKVTEKGKYVELRCDPISGHTALYWYRQSLGQGPEFLIYFQGTGAADDSGLPNDRFFAVRPEGSVSTLKIQRTERGDSAVYLCASSSLAGLVNEQFFGPGTRLTVL.

This chain joins TRBV23-1 and TRBJ2-7; the D is unclear. TRBV23-1 is assigned to the ORF class and has an uncertain function. V lost 2 bases and J 4 bases, leaving 15 bases between the germline ends. CDR3 length: 15 residues. Written as DNA, the CDR3 is TGCGCCAGCAGTCAAAGGGCAGGAAGGGCTTACGAGCAGTACTTC. Its translation: CASSQRAGRAYEQYF.

V and J are TRBV6-5 and TRBJ1-2, with unresolved D. V lost 4 bases and J lost 3, with 12 bases in between. CDR3 length equals 14 residues. Germline V gene lookup returns CDR1 MNHEY and CDR2 SVGAGI. Here the CDR3 DNA reads TGTGCCAGCAGTTCCGTCGGCGAGTACTATGGCTACACCTTC. Encoded protein: CASSSVGEYYGYTF.

The chain links TRBV19 to TRBJ1-3; D unresolved. This CDR3 has 15 residues. Germline values: CDR1 LNHDA, CDR2 SQIVND (reference sequence). Between the trimmed V and J ends, which lost 7 bases and 2 bases, there was a span of 15 bases. CDR3 sequence: CASTPGSIPGNTIYF. The CDR3 coding sequence is TGTGCCAGTACCCCTGGCAGTATACCTGGAAACACCATATATTTT.

This chain links TRBV6-5 with TRBJ1-2, with D possibly being TRBD1 (5 bases). This CDR3 comprises 11 residues. CDR1 is MNHEY, CDR2 SVGAGI, per germline. V was cut by 8 bases and J by 4 bases, with 8 bases left in between. CDR3 nucleotide sequence: TGTGCCAGCCGACAGAGCTATGGCTACACCTTC. Translation gives CASRQSYGYTF.

J is TRBJ1-2 and V is TRBV19; D ambiguous. The germline V and J ends were trimmed by 0 bases and 0 bases, with 20 bases remaining between them. The CDR3 contains 19 residues. Germline V gives CDR1 LNHDA, CDR2 SQIVND (reference sequence). The CDR3 loop reads CASSIDRASGILTNYGYTF. The DNA for the CDR3 is TGTGCCAGTAGTATAGATCGGGCTTCGGGGATCCTAACTAACTATGGCTACACCTTC.

The chain has TRBV4-1 and TRBJ1-6; D gene uncertain. This CDR3 has 12 amino acids. The germline V gene has CDR1 MGHRA and CDR2 YSYEKL. V lost 1 base and J lost 10, with 5 bases in between. Written as DNA, the CDR3 is TGCGCCAGCAGCCAAGGGAAATCACCCCTCCACTTT. Its translation is CASSQGKSPLHF.

With respect to this clone: A junction boundary mismatches the germline segment, possibly from a read error. The chain has TRBV4-3 and TRBJ1-2; D call uncertain. Per the germline V gene, CDR1 is LGHNA and CDR2 is YSLEER. This CDR3 contains 13 residues. The DNA for the CDR3 is TGCGCCAGCAGCCAAGATTGGAGCAATGGCCACACCTTC. It encodes CASSQDWSNGHTF.

The chain couples TRBV7-8 to TRBJ2-7, with 8 bases lining up with TRBD2. Trimming at V came to 5 bases and at J to 2 bases, leaving 8 bases not matched to a gene. Germline V lookup: CDR1 SGHVS, CDR2 FQNEAQ. The CDR3 totals 15 residues. CDR3 nucleotides: TGTGCCAGCAGCCCAACGACTAGCGTTGCCTACGAGCAGTACTTC. Translating it yields CASSPTTSVAYEQYF.

This chain links TRBV11-2 with TRBJ1-4, with D possibly being TRBD1 (6 bases). Germline-derived CDR1 and CDR2 are SGHAT and FQNNGV. The CDR3 runs to 14 residues. V was shortened by 7 bases and J by 5 bases, with 14 bases between the two germline ends. For the CDR3, the DNA is TGTGCCAGCAAGGGGGGGGTATTGAATGAAAAACTGTTTTTT. It is translated as CASKGGVLNEKLFF. Combining the CDR3 with reference TRBV11-2 and TRBJ1-4 gives the whole variable domain EAGVAQSPRYKIIEKRQSVAFWCNPISGHATLYWYQQILGQGPKLLIQFQNNGVVDDSQLPKDRFSAERLKGVDSTLKIQPAKLEDSAVYLCASKGGVLNEKLFFGSGTQLSVL.

This clone was observed once. The rearrangement uses TRBV21-1 and TRBJ2-3; no check of the table's D call, TRBD1, against the DNA was made. TRBV21-1 is classified as a pseudogene. This CDR3 spans 19 amino acids. The CDR3 region has the DNA TGTGCCAGCAGCAAGGGAATCAGGGCCCACATGTGGGGCACAGATACGCAGTATTTT. Translating it yields CASSKGIRAHMWGTDTQYF.

This chain joins TRBV6-5 and TRBJ2-7; 7 bases line up with TRBD1. The junction had 6 bases not matched to a gene; V was cut back by 6 bases and J by 1 base. The CDR3 extends over 14 amino acids. Germline loops: CDR1 MNHEY, CDR2 SVGAGI. CDR3 DNA sequence: TGTGCCAGCAGGATCGACAGGGCTTCCTACGAGCAGTACTTC. Translation gives CASRIDRASYEQYF.

The chain couples TRBV27 to TRBJ1-1; weak D call: TRBD1 (6 bases). Trimming pared 6 bases from V and 1 base from J, leaving 12 bases between. The CDR3 runs 14 residues. CDR1 and CDR2 from the germline V gene are MNHEY and SMNVEV (reference sequence). The CDR3 loop reads CASRPGHTNTEAFF. The CDR3 DNA follows: TGTGCCAGCAGGCCGGGACACACGAACACTGAAGCTTTCTTT.

This chain connects TRBV6-5 to TRBJ1-2, with D hard to call. The germline V and J ends were trimmed by 8 bases and 3 bases, with 13 bases remaining between them. This CDR3 region has 13 residues. Germline V gene lookup returns CDR1 MNHEY and CDR2 SVGAGI. The CDR3 spells CASRYTADYGYTF. The CDR3 DNA sequence: TGTGCCAGCCGATATACGGCAGACTATGGCTACACCTTC.

In DNA form, the CDR3 reads TGTGCCAGCAGGGTTAGCGGGTTCAGCTCCTACAATGAGCAGTTCTTC. Protein: CASRVSGFSSYNEQFF. The rearrangement uses TRBV28 and TRBJ2-1; 7 bases fit TRBD2. V shed 6 bases, J shed 0 bases, and the junction held 8 bases outside the gene matches. Germline values: CDR1 MDHEN, CDR2 SYDVKM. The CDR3 contains 16 residues.

The chain recombines TRBV2 with TRBJ1-5, with D perhaps matching TRBD1 (5 bases). The V end lost 6 bases, the J end lost 5 bases, and 17 bases lay between the germline ends. The CDR3 has 15 amino acids. Germline assignment: CDR1 SNHLY and CDR2 FYNNEI. Written as DNA, the CDR3 is TGTGCCAGCAGGAGGGACTTGGGTGGGGATCAGCCCCAGCATTTT. Translated: CASRRDLGGDQPQHF.

The CDR3 spells CASSPDGSSGVNEQFF. As DNA, the CDR3 is TGTGCCAGCAGCCCCGATGGTAGTAGCGGGGTCAATGAGCAGTTCTTC. The rearrangement uses TRBV7-8 and TRBJ2-1, with 8 positions matching TRBD2. The CDR3 sequence is 16 residues long. Germline CDR1 reads SGHVS; CDR2 reads FQNEAQ. V dropped 5 bases and J dropped 6; count of bases not matched to a gene: 12. The whole variable domain, remainder taken from reference TRBV7-8 and TRBJ2-1, is GAGVSQSPRYKVAKRGQDVALRCDPISGHVSLFWYQQALGQGPEFLTYFQNEAQLDKSGLPSDRFFAERPEGSVSTLKIQRTQQEDSAVYLCASSPDGSSGVNEQFFGPGTRLTVL.

The chain links TRBV5-1 to TRBJ2-7; TRBD1 matches at 7 bases. Losses at the gene ends were 2 bases for V and 3 bases for J; bases not matched to a gene: 8. The length of the CDR3 is 15 residues. The germline V gene has CDR1 SGHRS and CDR2 YFSETQ. CDR3 region: CASSFGGGQFYEQYF. The CDR3, as DNA: TGCGCCAGCAGCTTCGGTGGGGGACAGTTCTACGAGCAGTACTTC. Complete variable domain (other parts from reference TRBV5-1 and TRBJ2-7): KAGVTQTPRYLIKTRGQQVTLSCSPISGHRSVSWYQQTPGQGLQFLFEYFSETQRNKGNFPGRFSGRQFSNSRSEMNVSTLELGDSALYLCASSFGGGQFYEQYFGPGTRLTVT.